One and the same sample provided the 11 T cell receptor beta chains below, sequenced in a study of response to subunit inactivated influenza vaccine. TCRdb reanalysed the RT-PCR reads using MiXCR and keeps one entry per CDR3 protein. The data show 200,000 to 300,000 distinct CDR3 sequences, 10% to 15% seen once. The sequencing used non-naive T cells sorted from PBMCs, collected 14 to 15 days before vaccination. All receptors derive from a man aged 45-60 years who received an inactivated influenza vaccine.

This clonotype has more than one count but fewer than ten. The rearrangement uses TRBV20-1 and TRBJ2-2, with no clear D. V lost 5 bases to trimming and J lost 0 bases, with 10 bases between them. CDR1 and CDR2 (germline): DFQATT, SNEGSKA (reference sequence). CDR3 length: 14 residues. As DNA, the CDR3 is TGCAGTGCTGTAGCAATGACGAACACCGGGGAGCTGTTTTTT. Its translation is CSAVAMTNTGELFF.

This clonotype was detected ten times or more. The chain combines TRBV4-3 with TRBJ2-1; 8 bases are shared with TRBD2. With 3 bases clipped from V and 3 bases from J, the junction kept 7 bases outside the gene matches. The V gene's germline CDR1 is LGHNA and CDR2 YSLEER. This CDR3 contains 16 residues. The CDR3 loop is CASSHSGGLFYNEQFF. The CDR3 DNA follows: TGCGCCAGCAGCCACTCGGGAGGGTTATTCTACAATGAGCAGTTCTTC.

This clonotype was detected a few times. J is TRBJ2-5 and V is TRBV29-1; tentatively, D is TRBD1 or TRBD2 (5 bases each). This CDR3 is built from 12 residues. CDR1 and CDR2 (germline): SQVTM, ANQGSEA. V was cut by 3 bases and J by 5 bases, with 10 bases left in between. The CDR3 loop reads CSVEGRGETQYF. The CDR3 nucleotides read TGCAGCGTTGAGGGGCGCGGGGAGACCCAGTACTTC.

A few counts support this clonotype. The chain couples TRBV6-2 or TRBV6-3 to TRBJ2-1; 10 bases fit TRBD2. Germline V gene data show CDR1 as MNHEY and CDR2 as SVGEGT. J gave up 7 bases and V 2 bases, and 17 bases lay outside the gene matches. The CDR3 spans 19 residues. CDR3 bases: TGTGCCAGCAGTTACCCCCCCGGTAGGGCTAGCGGGAGATCTAATGAGCAGTTCTTC. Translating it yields CASSYPPGRASGRSNEQFF.

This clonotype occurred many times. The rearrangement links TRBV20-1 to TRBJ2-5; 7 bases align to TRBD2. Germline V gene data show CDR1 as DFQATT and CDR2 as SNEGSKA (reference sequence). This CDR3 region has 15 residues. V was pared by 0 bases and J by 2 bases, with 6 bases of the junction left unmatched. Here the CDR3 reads CSARDLGTTQETQYF. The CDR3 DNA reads TGCAGTGCTAGAGATCTAGGGACTACGCAAGAGACCCAGTACTTC.

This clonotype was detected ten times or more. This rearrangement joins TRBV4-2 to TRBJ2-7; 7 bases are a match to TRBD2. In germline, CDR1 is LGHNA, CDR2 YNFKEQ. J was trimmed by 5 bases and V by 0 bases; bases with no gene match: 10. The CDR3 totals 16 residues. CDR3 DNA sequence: TGTGCCAGCAGCCAAGAGGGTGGCGGGAGTTTACACGAGCAGTACTTC. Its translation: CASSQEGGGSLHEQYF.

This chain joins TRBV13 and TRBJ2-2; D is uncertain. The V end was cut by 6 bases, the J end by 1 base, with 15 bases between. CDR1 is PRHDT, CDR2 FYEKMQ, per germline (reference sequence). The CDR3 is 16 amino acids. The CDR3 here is CASRKLRPQNTGELFF. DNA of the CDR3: TGTGCCAGCAGGAAACTTCGACCCCAGAACACCGGGGAGCTGTTTTTT.

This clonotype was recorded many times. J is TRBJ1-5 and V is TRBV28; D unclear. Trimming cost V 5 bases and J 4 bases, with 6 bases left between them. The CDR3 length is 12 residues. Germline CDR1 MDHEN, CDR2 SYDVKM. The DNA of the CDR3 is TGTGCCAGCAGTCAGGTTAATCAGCCCCAGCATTTT. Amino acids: CASSQVNQPQHF.

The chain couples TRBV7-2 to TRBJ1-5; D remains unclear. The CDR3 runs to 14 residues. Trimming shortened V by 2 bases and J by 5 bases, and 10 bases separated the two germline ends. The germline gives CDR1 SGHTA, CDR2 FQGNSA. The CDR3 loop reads CASSLQVGYQPQHF. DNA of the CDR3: TGTGCCAGCAGCTTACAGGTCGGGTATCAGCCCCAGCATTTT.

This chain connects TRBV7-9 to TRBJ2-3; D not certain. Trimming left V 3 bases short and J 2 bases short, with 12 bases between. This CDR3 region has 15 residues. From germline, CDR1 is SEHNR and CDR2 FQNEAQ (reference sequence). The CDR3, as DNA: TGTGCCAGCAGCTTTGGGTTAGATCACACAGATACGCAGTATTTT. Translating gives CASSFGLDHTDTQYF.

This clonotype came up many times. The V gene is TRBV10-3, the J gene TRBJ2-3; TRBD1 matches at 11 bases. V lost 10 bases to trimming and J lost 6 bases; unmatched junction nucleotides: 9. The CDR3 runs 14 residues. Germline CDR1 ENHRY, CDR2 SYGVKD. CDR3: CATGGTGGSDTQYF. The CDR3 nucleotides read TGTGCCACCGGGGGGACAGGGGGTTCCGATACGCAGTATTTT.